This T cell receptor beta chain was captured by sequencing in a study of identical twins. The study, taken as a whole, reports: Models predicted less out-of-frame TCR alpha sharing in monozygotic twins than was found. Cross-sectional statistical analysis, not tracking of the same donors, underpinned the conclusions. Researchers reported excess low generation probability among twin-shared out-of-frame alpha sequences.

The cDNA had a unique molecular identifier and a template-switch universal primer site. TCRdb re-called the 5' RACE reads through MiXCR, storing one row per CDR3 protein. The sample shows a few hundred thousand distinct CDR3 sequences, 7.5% to 9.5% of them seen only once. This clonotype has at least ten counts. What it recognizes is unknown. Per germline, CDR1 SQVTM and CDR2 ANQGSEA. The CDR3 is made up of 12 amino acids. V was clipped by 7 bases and J by 1 base, with 11 bases between them. This same sample was also part of a study on yellow fever vaccine responses in identical twins.

The chain employs TRBV29-1 and TRBJ2-7; tentative D call: TRBD1 (6 bases). The TCR was taken from a woman aged 18-29 years in good health. Sequenced: CD8+ T cells sorted from blood. CDR3 sequence reads: CSAGDGSYEQYF. The CDR3 DNA reads TGCAGCGCAGGGGACGGGTCCTACGAGCAGTACTTC.